This passage covers 29 T cell receptor beta chains from one sample sequenced in a study of blood T cell repertoires in COVID-19. The repertoire was sequenced with immunoSEQ multiplex PCR; TCRdb's copy has only in-frame clones and lacks some. Here the sample spans a few hundred thousand clones, 90% being singletons. The sequencing input was peripheral blood. These receptors all come from a middle-aged woman with COVID-19, enrolled during active disease.

As DNA, the CDR3 is TGTGCCAGCTCACCAGGCAGGGAAAACGAGCAGTACTTC. It codes for CASSPGRENEQYF. The chain links TRBV18 to TRBJ2-7; perhaps TRBD1 as D (5 bases). CDR1 is KGHSH and CDR2 is LQKENI in the germline V gene. V lost 2 bases, J lost 5 bases, and 10 bases lay in between. The CDR3 is 13 residues long.

The chain carries TRBV30 and TRBJ2-7; D is ambiguous. The V and J ends lost 4 bases and 5 bases respectively, with 9 bases between them. The CDR3 loop spans 11 amino acids. CDR1 and CDR2 from the germline V gene are GTSNPN and SVGIG (reference sequence). The CDR3, as DNA: TGTGCCTGGATGTCGGCGGACGAGCAGTACTTC. Encoded protein: CAWMSADEQYF.

The rearrangement links TRBV27 to TRBJ1-1; D is unclear. CDR3 length: 11 residues. V gave up 6 bases and J gave up 10 bases, with 12 bases separating them. Per the germline V gene, CDR1 is MNHEY and CDR2 is SMNVEV (reference sequence). The CDR3 is CASRPASGAFF. CDR3 DNA sequence: TGTGCCAGCAGACCAGCATCGGGAGCTTTCTTT.

The chain recombines TRBV30 with TRBJ1-3; 11 bases fit TRBD1. After removal of 3 bases from V and 6 bases from J, the junction contained 4 bases not matched to a gene. The CDR3 sequence is 14 residues long. Germline values: CDR1 GTSNPN, CDR2 SVGIG (reference sequence). The chain's CDR3 is CAWRGDRGENTIYF. Here the CDR3 DNA reads TGTGCCTGGAGGGGGGACAGGGGGGAAAACACCATATATTTT. Supplemented by reference TRBV30 and TRBJ1-3, the full variable domain reads SQTIHQWPATLVQPVGSPLSLECTVEGTSNPNLYWYRQAAGRGLQLLFYSVGIGQISSEVPQNLSASRPQDRQFILSSKKLLLSDSGFYLCAWRGDRGENTIYFGEGSWLTVV.

This clone is a singleton in its sample. V is TRBV5-4 and J is TRBJ2-1; 11 bases fit TRBD2. Germline V lookup: CDR1 SGHNT, CDR2 YYREEE (reference sequence). This CDR3 contains 17 residues. V lost 0 bases, J lost 6 bases, and 8 bases stayed unmatched. The CDR3 coding sequence is TGTGCCAGCAGCTTGGTAGTGGTAGCGGGAGGGACCAATGAGCAGTTCTTC. Translating it yields CASSLVVVAGGTNEQFF.

On this clone: One end of the junction is discordant with germline, which a read error may explain. The chain is built from TRBV7-7 and TRBJ2-7, with TRBD1 identical over 7 bases. Germline loops: CDR1 SSHAT, CDR2 FNYEAQ (reference sequence). CDR3 size: 14 residues. CDR3 nucleotide sequence: TGTGCTAGCAGCTTAGCGCCGGGACAGAAAGAGCAGTACTTC. Its protein product is CASSLAPGQKEQYF.

The chain combines TRBV5-6 with TRBJ1-3; unclear D gene. The CDR3 has 14 residues. V was cut by 0 bases and J by 7 bases, with 11 bases left in between. Germline V gene sequence: CDR1 SGHDT, CDR2 YYEEEE. The CDR3 region is CASSLAGVLNTIYF. The CDR3 region has the DNA TGTGCCAGCAGCTTGGCCGGGGTTCTGAACACCATATATTTT.

The chain recombines TRBV27 with TRBJ1-2; D is ambiguous. This CDR3 is 14 amino acids long. Trimming took 5 bases from V and 5 from J, leaving 15 bases between them. Germline V lookup: CDR1 MNHEY, CDR2 SMNVEV (reference sequence). CDR3 nucleotides: TGTGCCAGCAGTCCACAAGCCGAGGGATATGGCTACACCTTC. Amino acid sequence: CASSPQAEGYGYTF.

The V gene is TRBV6-5, the J gene TRBJ1-1; D might be TRBD1 (6 bases). CDR1 and CDR2 from the germline V gene are MNHEY and SVGAGI. The CDR3 is 15 residues long. V shed 0 bases and J shed 7 bases, with 15 bases lying between them. This chain's CDR3 is CASSYSSSRDIEAFF. CDR3 in DNA: TGTGCCAGCAGTTACTCTTCTTCCCGGGACATTGAAGCTTTCTTT.

In the case of this clone: At the DNA level, this CDR3 is encoded by other sequences in the same sample as well. The chain links TRBV6-5 to TRBJ2-5, with D possibly being TRBD2 (5 bases). In germline, CDR1 is MNHEY, CDR2 SVGAGI. The V and J ends lost 5 bases and 5 bases respectively, with 6 bases between them. The CDR3 is 11 amino acids. For the CDR3, the DNA is TGTGCCAGCAGTACGGGGGAGACCCAGTACTTC. It specifies CASSTGETQYF.

This chain joins TRBV9 and TRBJ2-2; 8 bases map to TRBD1. CDR3 length equals 16 residues. CDR1 is SGDLS, CDR2 YYNGEE, per germline. With 4 bases clipped from V and 4 bases from J, the junction kept 9 bases outside the gene matches. The CDR3 is CASSPMDRVSTGELFF. The CDR3 nucleotides read TGTGCCAGCAGCCCGATGGACAGGGTGAGCACCGGGGAGCTGTTTTTT.

V and J are TRBV7-9 and TRBJ1-3; the match to TRBD1 covers 9 bases. The CDR3 is 17 residues long. The V segment lost 5 bases and the J segment 0 bases; nucleotides outside the gene matches: 8. Germline loops: CDR1 SEHNR, CDR2 FQNEAQ (reference sequence). The CDR3: CASSPQGAPLSGNTIYF. In nucleotides, the CDR3 is TGTGCCAGCAGCCCACAGGGGGCCCCCCTCTCTGGAAACACCATATATTTT.

This sequence joins TRBV7-9 and TRBJ2-5, with 10 bases fitting TRBD2. CDR3 length: 14 residues. Trimming at V came to 2 bases and at J to 3 bases, leaving 0 bases not matched to a gene. CDR1 SEHNR and CDR2 FQNEAQ come from the germline V gene (reference sequence). The CDR3 sequence: CASSLTSGKETQYF. CDR3 in DNA: TGTGCCAGCAGCTTAACTAGCGGGAAAGAGACCCAGTACTTC. The variable domain in full, completed from reference TRBV7-9 and TRBJ2-5, reads DTGVSQNPRHKITKRGQNVTFRCDPISEHNRLYWYRQTLGQGPEFLTYFQNEAQLEKSRLLSDRFSAERPKGSFSTLEIQRTEQGDSAMYLCASSLTSGKETQYFGPGTRLLVL.

V and J are TRBV7-2 and TRBJ2-1; TRBD2 aligns across 8 bases. CDR1 is SGHTA, CDR2 FQGNSA, per germline. CDR3 size: 19 residues. The junction had 13 bases not matched to a gene; V was cut back by 1 base and J by 2 bases. Here the CDR3 reads CASSLGLAGPGAPYNEQFF. The CDR3 DNA reads TGTGCCAGCAGCTTAGGTCTAGCGGGCCCCGGGGCCCCCTACAATGAGCAGTTCTTC.

The chain has TRBV3-1 (or the pseudogene TRBV3-2) and TRBJ2-3; 7 bases agree with TRBD2. Trimming cost V 3 bases and J 4 bases; bases outside gene matches: 4. The CDR3 is 14 residues long. Germline-derived CDR1 and CDR2 are LGHDT and YNNKEL (reference sequence). CDR3 coding DNA: TGTGCCAGCAGCCAGGGGGGAGGGGCAGATACGCAGTATTTT. Protein sequence: CASSQGGGADTQYF.

This rearrangement joins TRBV28 to TRBJ1-2; weak D call: TRBD1 (6 bases). The V end was cut by 3 bases, the J end by 5 bases, with 10 bases between. The CDR3 contains 13 residues. Germline V lookup: CDR1 MDHEN, CDR2 SYDVKM. The CDR3 spells CASSFQGLYGYTF. The CDR3 nucleotides are TGTGCCAGCAGTTTTCAGGGGCTGTATGGCTACACCTTC.

The chain recombines TRBV10-3 with TRBJ1-4; 7 bases line up with TRBD1. CDR3 size: 16 residues. V lost 6 bases to trimming and J lost 3 bases; unmatched junction nucleotides: 10. From germline, CDR1 is ENHRY and CDR2 SYGVKD. CDR3 DNA sequence: TGTGCCATCAGCCCGGGACAGACGAGCGCTAATGAAAAACTGTTTTTT. It yields the protein CAISPGQTSANEKLFF.

This clone was observed a handful of times. Other DNA sequences of this sample code for an identical CDR3. CDR3 residues: CASSLLAVYEQYF. In DNA form, the CDR3 reads TGTGCCAGCAGTTTATTGGCAGTCTACGAGCAGTACTTC. The chain has TRBV28 and TRBJ2-7; D unclear. V was cut by 1 base and J by 3 bases, with 7 bases left in between. CDR1 MDHEN and CDR2 SYDVKM come from the germline V gene. CDR3 length: 13 amino acids.

This chain connects TRBV28 to TRBJ2-1; D might be TRBD2 (6 bases). The germline V gene has CDR1 MDHEN and CDR2 SYDVKM. The V end was cut by 8 bases, the J end by 3 bases, with 20 bases between. CDR3 length: 16 residues. The CDR3, as DNA: TGTGCCAGCCGTGATGGGGGGAGAGTCGGCTACAATGAGCAGTTCTTC. Amino acids: CASRDGGRVGYNEQFF.

The chain employs TRBV4-3 and TRBJ1-3; 9 bases are shared with TRBD1. Germline V gene lookup returns CDR1 LGHNA and CDR2 YSLEER. Trimming took 4 bases from V and 4 from J; bases not matched to a gene: 5. CDR3 length: 15 residues. CDR3 DNA: TGCGCCAGCAGCCTGTGGACAGGGGAAGGAAACACCATATATTTT. This sequence encodes CASSLWTGEGNTIYF.

This rearrangement joins TRBV6-2 or TRBV6-3 to TRBJ1-3; D gene unclear. Trimming took off 1 base at V and 0 bases at J, with 7 bases between the two ends. Germline-derived CDR1 and CDR2 are MNHEY and SVGEGT. There are 15 residues in the CDR3. This CDR3 is CASSYFGVSGNTIYF. In DNA form, the CDR3 reads TGTGCCAGCAGTTACTTCGGGGTCTCTGGAAACACCATATATTTT.

CDR3 in DNA: TGTGCCAGCAGTTCAACTAGCGGGGGATATCACGGGGAGCTGTTTTTT. Translation: CASSSTSGGYHGELFF. The chain couples TRBV27 to TRBJ2-2; 11 positions match TRBD2. The trim removed 4 bases at V and 7 bases at J, leaving 8 bases unmatched. The CDR3 length is 16 residues. Germline CDR1 and CDR2: MNHEY and SMNVEV (reference sequence).

The rearrangement links TRBV5-1 to TRBJ2-5; a weak D match, TRBD2 (5 bases). CDR1 is SGHRS and CDR2 is YFSETQ in the germline V gene. V lost 4 bases and J 3 bases, leaving 16 bases between the germline ends. This CDR3 has 15 amino acids. Written as DNA, the CDR3 is TGCGCCAGCAGCGCACTCGGGAACCGAGAAGAGACCCAGTACTTC. It is translated as CASSALGNREETQYF.

Only one count was recorded for this clone. The chain recombines TRBV9 with TRBJ2-7; TRBD2 matches 12 bases. This CDR3 spans 14 amino acids. The junction had 1 base not matched to a gene; V was cut back by 0 bases and J by 6 bases. Germline assignment: CDR1 SGDLS and CDR2 YYNGEE. The CDR3 protein is CASSVELAGGEQYF. CDR3 DNA sequence: TGTGCCAGCAGCGTAGAACTAGCGGGAGGCGAGCAGTACTTC.

This clone was detected only once. One end of the junction does not line up with germline, which may come from a read error. The chain links TRBV6-5 to TRBJ2-5; D gene unclear. This CDR3 is built from 12 residues. The germline V gene has CDR1 MNHEY and CDR2 SVGAGI. CDR3 amino acids: CASSSRSRREHF. Here the CDR3 DNA reads TGTGCCAGCAGTTCCCGGTCCCGTCGAGAGCACTTC.

This chain joins TRBV3-1 (or the pseudogene TRBV3-2) and TRBJ2-3, with a weak D call TRBD1 (6 bases). CDR1 and CDR2 from the germline V gene are LGHDT and YNNKEL (reference sequence). There are 14 residues in the CDR3. Trimming removed 4 bases from V and 2 bases from J, with 10 bases in between. DNA of the CDR3: TGTGCCAGCAGCCGGGACATACCCACAGATACGCAGTATTTT. Amino acids: CASSRDIPTDTQYF.

The chain couples TRBV12-3 or TRBV12-4 to TRBJ2-5, with a tentative D call TRBD1 (8 bases). V lost 4 bases, J lost 7 bases, and 10 bases lay in between. This CDR3 has 12 residues. CDR3 sequence (DNA): TGTGCCAGCAGTTACAGGGGGGGGACCCAGTACTTC. Its translation is CASSYRGGTQYF.

The rearrangement uses TRBV21-1 and TRBJ1-4; the D call in the table, TRBD1, was not verified against the DNA. TRBV21-1 is flagged as a pseudogene. This CDR3 contains 13 residues. As DNA, the CDR3 is TGTGCCAGCAGCAGGACAGTTAATGAAAAACTGTTTTTT. This sequence encodes CASSRTVNEKLFF.

The J gene is TRBJ1-2, the V gene TRBV5-4; D remains ambiguous. The CDR3 loop spans 12 amino acids. V was trimmed by 4 bases and J by 5 bases, leaving 9 bases between them. The germline V gene has CDR1 SGHNT and CDR2 YYREEE (reference sequence). The CDR3 DNA sequence: TGTGCCAGCAGCCTAAGTCTGTATGGCTACACCTTC. This sequence encodes CASSLSLYGYTF. Combining the CDR3 with reference TRBV5-4 and TRBJ1-2 gives the whole variable domain ETGVTQSPTHLIKTRGQQVTLRCSSQSGHNTVSWYQQALGQGPQFIFQYYREEENGRGNFPPRFSGLQFPNYSSELNVNALELDDSALYLCASSLSLYGYTFGSGTRLTVV.